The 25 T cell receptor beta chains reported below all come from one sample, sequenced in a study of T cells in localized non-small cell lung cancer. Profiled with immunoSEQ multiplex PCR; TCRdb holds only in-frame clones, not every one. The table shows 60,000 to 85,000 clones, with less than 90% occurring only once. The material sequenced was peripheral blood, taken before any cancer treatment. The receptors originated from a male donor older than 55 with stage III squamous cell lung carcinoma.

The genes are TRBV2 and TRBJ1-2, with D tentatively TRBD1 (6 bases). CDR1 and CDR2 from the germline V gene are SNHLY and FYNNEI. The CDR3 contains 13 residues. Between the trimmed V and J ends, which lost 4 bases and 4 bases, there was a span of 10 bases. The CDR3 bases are TGTGCCAGCAGTGGGGGGCAGGCCTATGGCTACACCTTC. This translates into CASSGGQAYGYTF.

This chain's CDR3 is CASRTDRNYGYTF. The CDR3 DNA reads TGTGCCAGCAGAACGGACAGGAACTATGGCTACACCTTC. The V and J genes are TRBV6-5 and TRBJ1-2, with 7 bases aligning to TRBD1. After removal of 6 bases from V and 2 bases from J, the junction contained 3 bases not matched to a gene. Germline-derived CDR1 and CDR2 are MNHEY and SVGAGI. This CDR3 comprises 13 residues.

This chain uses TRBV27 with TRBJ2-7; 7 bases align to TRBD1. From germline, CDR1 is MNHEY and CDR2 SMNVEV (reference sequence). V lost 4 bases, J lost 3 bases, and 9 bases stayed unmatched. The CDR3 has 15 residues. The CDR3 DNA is TGTGCCAGCAGTTCAGAGGGGACAGTTGACTACGAGCAGTACTTC. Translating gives CASSSEGTVDYEQYF.

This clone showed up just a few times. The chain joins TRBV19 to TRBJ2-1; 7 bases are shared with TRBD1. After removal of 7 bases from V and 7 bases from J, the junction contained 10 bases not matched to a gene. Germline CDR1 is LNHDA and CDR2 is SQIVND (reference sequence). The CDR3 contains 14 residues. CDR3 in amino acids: CASTKGQRGNEQFF. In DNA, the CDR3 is TGTGCCAGTACCAAGGGACAGAGAGGGAATGAGCAGTTCTTC.

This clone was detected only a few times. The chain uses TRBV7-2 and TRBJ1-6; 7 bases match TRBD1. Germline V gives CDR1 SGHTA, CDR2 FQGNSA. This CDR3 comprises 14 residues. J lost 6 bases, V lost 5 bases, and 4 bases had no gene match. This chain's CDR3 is CASSTGTVNSPLHF. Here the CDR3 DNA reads TGTGCCAGCAGCACCGGGACAGTTAATTCACCCCTCCACTTT.

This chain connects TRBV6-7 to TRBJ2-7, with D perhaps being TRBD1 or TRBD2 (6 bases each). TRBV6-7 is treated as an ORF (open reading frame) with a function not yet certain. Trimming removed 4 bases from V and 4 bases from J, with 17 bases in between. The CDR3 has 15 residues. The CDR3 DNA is TGTGCCAGCAGTTCGGAGGGGGGAACCCCTTACGAGCAGTACGTC. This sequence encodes CASSSEGGTPYEQYV.

In DNA form, the CDR3 reads TGTGCCACCAGCAGGATGGGAAGACCTAACTATGGCTACACCTTC. This codes for CATSRMGRPNYGYTF. The rearrangement links TRBV15 to TRBJ1-2; the D is unclear. CDR3 length equals 15 residues. Germline assignment: CDR1 LNHNV and CDR2 YYDKDF (reference sequence). V dropped 3 bases and J dropped 0 bases, with 11 bases sitting between them.

The CDR3 coding sequence is TGTGCCAGCAGCGCGAGTAGCAATCAGCCCCAGCATTTT. This translates into CASSASSNQPQHF. This chain connects TRBV7-9 to TRBJ1-5; no firm D call. The CDR3 length is 13 residues. V lost 5 bases and J lost 0, with 5 bases in between. Per germline, CDR1 SEHNR and CDR2 FQNEAQ (reference sequence).

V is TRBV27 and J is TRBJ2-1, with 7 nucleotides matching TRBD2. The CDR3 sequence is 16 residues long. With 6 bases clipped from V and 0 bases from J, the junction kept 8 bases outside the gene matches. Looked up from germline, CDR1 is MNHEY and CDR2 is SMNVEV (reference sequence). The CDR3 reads CASSPLAVSSYNEQFF. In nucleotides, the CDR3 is TGTGCCAGCAGCCCCCTAGCGGTCAGCTCCTACAATGAGCAGTTCTTC.

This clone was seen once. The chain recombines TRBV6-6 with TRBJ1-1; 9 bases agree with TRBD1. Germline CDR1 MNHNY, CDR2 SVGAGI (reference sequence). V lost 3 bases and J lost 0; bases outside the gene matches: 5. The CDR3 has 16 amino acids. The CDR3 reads CASSYPDRGMNTEAFF. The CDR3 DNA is TGTGCCAGCAGTTATCCGGACAGGGGCATGAACACTGAAGCTTTCTTT.

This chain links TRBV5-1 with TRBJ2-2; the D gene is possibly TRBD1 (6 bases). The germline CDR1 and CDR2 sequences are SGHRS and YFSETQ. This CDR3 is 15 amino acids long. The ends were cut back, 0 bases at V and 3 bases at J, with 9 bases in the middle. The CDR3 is CASSLGQGHTGELFF. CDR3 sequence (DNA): TGCGCCAGCAGCTTGGGTCAGGGGCACACCGGGGAGCTGTTTTTT.

CDR3 sequence (DNA): TGTGCCAGCAGCCCTCTTGAGAGGCGAAGGGCTTTCTTT. Protein sequence: CASSPLERRRAFF. V usage is TRBV6-5 and J usage is TRBJ1-1; D not resolved. Germline CDR1 MNHEY, CDR2 SVGAGI. Trimming removed 6 bases at V and 11 bases at J, with 19 bases between. This CDR3 has 13 amino acids.

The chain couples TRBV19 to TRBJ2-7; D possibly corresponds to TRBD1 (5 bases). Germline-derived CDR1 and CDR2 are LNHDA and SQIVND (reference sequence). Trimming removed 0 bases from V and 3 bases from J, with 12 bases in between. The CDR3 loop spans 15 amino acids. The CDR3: CASSIDPGNGYEQYF. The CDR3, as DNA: TGTGCCAGTAGTATAGATCCAGGGAATGGCTACGAGCAGTACTTC.

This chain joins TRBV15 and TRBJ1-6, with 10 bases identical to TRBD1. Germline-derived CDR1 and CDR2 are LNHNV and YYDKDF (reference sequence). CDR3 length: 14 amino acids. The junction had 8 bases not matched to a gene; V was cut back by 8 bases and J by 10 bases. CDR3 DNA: TGTGCCACCCTACAGGACAGGGGGAGGTCACCCCTCCACTTT. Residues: CATLQDRGRSPLHF.

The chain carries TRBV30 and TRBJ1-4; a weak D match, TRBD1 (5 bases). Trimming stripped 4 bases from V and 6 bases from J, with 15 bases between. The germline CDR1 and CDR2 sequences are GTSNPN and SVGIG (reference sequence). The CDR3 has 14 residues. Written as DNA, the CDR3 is TGTGCCTGGAAGAGGGACGGGGCGGATGAAAAACTGTTTTTT. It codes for CAWKRDGADEKLFF.

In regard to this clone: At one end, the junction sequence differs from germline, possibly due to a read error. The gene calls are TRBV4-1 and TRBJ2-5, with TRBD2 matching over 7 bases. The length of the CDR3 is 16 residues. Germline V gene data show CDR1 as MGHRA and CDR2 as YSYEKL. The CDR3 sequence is CASSQEGRASWETQYF. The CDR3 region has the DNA TGCGCCAGCAGTCAAGAGGGGAGGGCCTCCTGGGAGACCCAGTACTTC.

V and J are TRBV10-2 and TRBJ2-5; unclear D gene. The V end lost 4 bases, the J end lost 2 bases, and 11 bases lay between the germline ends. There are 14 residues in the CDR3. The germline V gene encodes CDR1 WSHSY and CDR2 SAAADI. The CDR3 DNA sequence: TGCGCCAGCAGTGCATCGGTTAATCAAGAGACCCAGTACTTC. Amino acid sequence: CASSASVNQETQYF.

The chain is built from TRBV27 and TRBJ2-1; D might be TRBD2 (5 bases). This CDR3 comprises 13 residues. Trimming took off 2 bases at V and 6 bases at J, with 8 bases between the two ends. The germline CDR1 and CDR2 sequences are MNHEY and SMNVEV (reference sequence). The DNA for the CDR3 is TGTGCCAGCAGTTTAAGGCTAGCCAATGAGCAGTTCTTC. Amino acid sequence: CASSLRLANEQFF.

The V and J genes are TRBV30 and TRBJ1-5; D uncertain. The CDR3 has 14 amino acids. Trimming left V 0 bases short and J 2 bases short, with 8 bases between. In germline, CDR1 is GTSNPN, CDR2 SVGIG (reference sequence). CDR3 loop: CAWSVLRGNQPQHF. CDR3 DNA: TGTGCCTGGAGTGTATTGCGGGGCAATCAGCCCCAGCATTTT.

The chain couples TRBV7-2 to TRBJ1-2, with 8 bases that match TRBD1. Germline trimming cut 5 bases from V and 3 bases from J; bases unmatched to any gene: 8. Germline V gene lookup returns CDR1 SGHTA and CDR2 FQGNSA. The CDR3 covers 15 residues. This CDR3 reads CASSTRTGKDYGYTF. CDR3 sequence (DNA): TGTGCCAGCAGCACCCGGACAGGGAAGGACTATGGCTACACCTTC. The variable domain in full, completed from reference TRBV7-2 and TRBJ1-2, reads GAGVSQSPSNKVTEKGKDVELRCDPISGHTALYWYRQSLGQGLEFLIYFQGNSAPDKSGLPSDRFSAERTGGSVSTLTIQRTQQEDSAVYLCASSTRTGKDYGYTFGSGTRLTVV.

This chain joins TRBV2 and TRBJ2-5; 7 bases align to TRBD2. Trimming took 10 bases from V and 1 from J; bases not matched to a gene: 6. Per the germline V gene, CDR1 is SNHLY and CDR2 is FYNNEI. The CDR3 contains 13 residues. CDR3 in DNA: TGTGCCATCGAGTCTAGCGGCCAAGAGACCCAGTACTTC. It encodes CAIESSGQETQYF.

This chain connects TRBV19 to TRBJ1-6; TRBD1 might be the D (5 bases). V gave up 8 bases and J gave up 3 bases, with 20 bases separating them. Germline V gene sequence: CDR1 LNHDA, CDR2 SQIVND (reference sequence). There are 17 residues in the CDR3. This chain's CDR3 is CASRPARGGGYNSPLHF. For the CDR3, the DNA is TGTGCCAGTCGACCAGCAAGGGGCGGGGGCTATAATTCACCCCTCCACTTT.

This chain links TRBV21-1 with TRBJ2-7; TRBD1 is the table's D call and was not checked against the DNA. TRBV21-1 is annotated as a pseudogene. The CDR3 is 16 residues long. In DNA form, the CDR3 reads TGTGCCAGCAGGGCGACCCTTGCCTTGCTGGGCTACGAGCAGTACGTC. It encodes CASRATLALLGYEQYV.

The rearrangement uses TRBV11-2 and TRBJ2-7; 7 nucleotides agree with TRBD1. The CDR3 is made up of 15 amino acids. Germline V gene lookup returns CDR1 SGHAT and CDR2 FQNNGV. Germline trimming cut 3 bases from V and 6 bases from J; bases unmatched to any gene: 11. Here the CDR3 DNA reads TGTGCCAGCAGCTTTGGTGACAGGGTATCGGGCGAGCAGTACTTC. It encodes CASSFGDRVSGEQYF.

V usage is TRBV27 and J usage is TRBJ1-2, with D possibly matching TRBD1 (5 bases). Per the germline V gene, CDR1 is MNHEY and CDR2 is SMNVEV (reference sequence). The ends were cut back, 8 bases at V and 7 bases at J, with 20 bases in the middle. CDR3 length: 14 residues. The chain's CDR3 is CASSPSAGTFGYTF. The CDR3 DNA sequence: TGTGCCAGCTCTCCCTCGGCGGGGACTTTTGGCTACACCTTC.